The rows below give T cell receptor beta chains drawn from one sample of a study of T cells in Graves' hyperthyroidism and ophthalmopathy. One entry per CDR3 protein results from TCRdb running MiXCR on the multiplex PCR reads. The table shows hundreds of thousands of distinct CDR3 sequences, with about 14% occurring only once. Sequencing was carried out using blood. Every receptor here comes from a man in his fifties with Graves' ophthalmopathy. Both conserved end residues are part of each CDR3. Each record gives: CDR3 protein, CDR3 DNA, clone size, D gene, J gene, CDR3 length, V gene. The D gene is left open where the match is weak. Rows give clone size only sometimes, using once, few, many, or a class for an expanded clone.

CDR3: CASSDRVLTSSGANVLTF
DNA: TGTGCCAGCAGTGATCGGGTTCTGACGTCGTCTGGGGCCAACGTCCTGACTTTC
size: NA
D: NA
J: TRBJ2-6
length: 18
V: TRBV6-1

CDR3: CSASGQAVNTEAFF
DNA: TGCAGTGCCAGTGGCCAGGCCGTGAACACTGAAGCTTTCTTT
size: many
D: NA
J: TRBJ1-1
length: 14
V: TRBV20-1

CDR3: CSARDPGQGAYNEQFF
DNA: TGCAGTGCTAGAGATCCCGGGCAGGGGGCTTACAATGAGCAGTTCTTC
size: many
D: TRBD1
J: TRBJ2-1
length: 16
V: TRBV20-1

CDR3: CASSHPGNEQFF
DNA: TGTGCCAGCAGCCACCCAGGGAATGAGCAGTTCTTC
size: many
D: NA
J: TRBJ2-1
length: 12
V: TRBV5-8

CDR3: CASSPGLAGDRHEQYF
DNA: TGTGCCAGCAGCCCCGGACTAGCGGGAGATCGCCACGAGCAGTACTTC
size: many
D: TRBD2
J: TRBJ2-7
length: 16
V: TRBV11-2

CDR3: CASSQDASMAGRRETQYF
DNA: TGTGCCAGCAGCCAAGACGCGTCTATGGCAGGGAGAAGGGAGACCCAGTACTTC
size: few
D: NA
J: TRBJ2-5
length: 18
V: TRBV11-2

CDR3: CASSGRQGLQETQYF
DNA: TGTGCCAGCAGTGGGCGACAAGGGCTTCAAGAGACCCAGTACTTC
size: few
D: NA
J: TRBJ2-5
length: 15
V: TRBV28

CDR3: CSAKRGVEVTDTQYF
DNA: TGCAGTGCGAAGAGGGGGGTGGAGGTGACAGATACGCAGTATTTT
size: many
D: NA
J: TRBJ2-3
length: 15
V: TRBV20-1

CDR3: CASSLLSSGPNLAYNEQFF
DNA: TGTGCCAGCAGTTTATTGTCTAGCGGACCAAACCTGGCATACAATGAGCAGTTCTTC
size: few
D: TRBD2
J: TRBJ2-1
length: 19
V: TRBV27

CDR3: CASRTGGSEAFF
DNA: TGTGCCAGCCGGACGGGGGGGTCTGAGGCTTTCTTT
size: NA
D: NA
J: TRBJ1-1
length: 12
V: TRBV25-1

CDR3: CASSSGQRNQPQHF
DNA: TGTGCCAGCAGTTCGGGACAGCGCAATCAGCCCCAGCATTTT
size: many
D: TRBD1
J: TRBJ1-5
length: 14
V: TRBV28

CDR3: CSVEVRTGRTEAFF
DNA: TGCAGCGTTGAAGTTCGGACAGGGCGTACTGAAGCTTTCTTT
size: many
D: TRBD1
J: TRBJ1-1
length: 14
V: TRBV29-1

CDR3: CAWSGSHTEAFF
DNA: TGTGCCTGGAGTGGGTCCCACACTGAAGCTTTCTTT
size: NA
D: NA
J: TRBJ1-1
length: 12
V: TRBV30

CDR3: CASSLGSFGNTIYF
DNA: TGTGCCAGCAGTCTCGGGAGCTTCGGAAACACCATATATTTT
size: once
D: NA
J: TRBJ1-3
length: 14
V: TRBV5-8

CDR3: CASSSDRRYYGYTF
DNA: TGTGCCAGCAGTTCGGACAGAAGATACTATGGCTACACCTTC
size: many
D: NA
J: TRBJ1-2
length: 14
V: TRBV27

CDR3: CATSRDNLGYDEKLFF
DNA: TGTGCCACCAGCAGAGACAATTTGGGCTATGATGAAAAACTGTTTTTT
size: many
D: NA
J: TRBJ1-4
length: 16
V: TRBV15

CDR3: CASSLSGGTYNEQFF
DNA: TGCGCCAGCAGCTTGTCGGGAGGCACTTACAATGAGCAGTTCTTC
size: many
D: TRBD2
J: TRBJ2-1
length: 15
V: TRBV5-1

CDR3: CASSWGLAGIYEQYF
DNA: TGTGCCAGCAGTTGGGGACTAGCGGGAATTTACGAGCAGTACTTC
size: many
D: TRBD2
J: TRBJ2-7
length: 15
V: TRBV6-1

CDR3: CASSKEGWTGELFF
DNA: TGTGCCAGCAGCAAAGAGGGCTGGACCGGGGAGCTGTTTTTT
size: NA
D: NA
J: TRBJ2-2
length: 14
V: TRBV12-3/TRBV12-4

CDR3: CASSESDMDRTSSYEQYF
DNA: TGTGCCAGCAGTGAATCCGATATGGACAGGACAAGCTCCTACGAGCAGTACTTC
size: many
D: TRBD1
J: TRBJ2-7
length: 18
V: TRBV2

CDR3: CASLSGSLRETQYF
DNA: TGTGCCAGCCTCAGCGGGAGTTTGCGGGAGACCCAGTACTTC
size: many
D: TRBD2
J: TRBJ2-5
length: 14
V: TRBV2

CDR3: CASSLGDRGRYGGELFF
DNA: TGTGCCAGCAGTTTAGGGGACAGGGGGCGTTATGGCGGGGAGCTGTTTTTT
size: many
D: TRBD1
J: TRBJ2-2
length: 17
V: TRBV12-3/TRBV12-4

CDR3: CSAREGTAGTDTQYF
DNA: TGCAGTGCTAGAGAAGGGACAGCGGGGACAGATACGCAGTATTTT
size: NA
D: NA
J: TRBJ2-3
length: 15
V: TRBV20-1

CDR3: CSAERGGDTQYF
DNA: TGCAGTGCGGAGAGGGGGGGAGATACGCAGTATTTT
size: many
D: NA
J: TRBJ2-3
length: 12
V: TRBV20-1

CDR3: CASITRGTDTQYF
DNA: TGTGCCAGCATTACCCGGGGCACAGATACGCAGTATTTT
size: many
D: NA
J: TRBJ2-3
length: 13
V: TRBV12-3/TRBV12-4

CDR3: CASTKPGPRYNEQFF
DNA: TGTGCCAGCACCAAACCGGGACCCCGTTACAATGAGCAGTTCTTC
size: many
D: NA
J: TRBJ2-1
length: 15
V: TRBV12-3/TRBV12-4

CDR3: CSAPRDRSPYGYTF
DNA: TGCAGTGCCCCCCGGGACAGATCCCCCTATGGCTACACCTTC
size: few
D: TRBD1
J: TRBJ1-2
length: 14
V: TRBV20-1

CDR3: CASRALRLAGFYEQYF
DNA: TGTGCCAGCAGGGCATTGAGACTAGCGGGTTTCTACGAGCAGTACTTC
size: few
D: TRBD2
J: TRBJ2-7
length: 16
V: TRBV6-1

CDR3: CASISGLHTEAFF
DNA: TGTGCCAGCATATCCGGGCTTCACACTGAAGCTTTCTTT
size: many
D: NA
J: TRBJ1-1
length: 13
V: TRBV12-3/TRBV12-4

CDR3: CASSYEVSGGDEQFF
DNA: TGTGCCAGCAGTTACGAGGTGTCAGGGGGCGATGAGCAGTTCTTC
size: few
D: TRBD1
J: TRBJ2-1
length: 15
V: TRBV6-2/TRBV6-3